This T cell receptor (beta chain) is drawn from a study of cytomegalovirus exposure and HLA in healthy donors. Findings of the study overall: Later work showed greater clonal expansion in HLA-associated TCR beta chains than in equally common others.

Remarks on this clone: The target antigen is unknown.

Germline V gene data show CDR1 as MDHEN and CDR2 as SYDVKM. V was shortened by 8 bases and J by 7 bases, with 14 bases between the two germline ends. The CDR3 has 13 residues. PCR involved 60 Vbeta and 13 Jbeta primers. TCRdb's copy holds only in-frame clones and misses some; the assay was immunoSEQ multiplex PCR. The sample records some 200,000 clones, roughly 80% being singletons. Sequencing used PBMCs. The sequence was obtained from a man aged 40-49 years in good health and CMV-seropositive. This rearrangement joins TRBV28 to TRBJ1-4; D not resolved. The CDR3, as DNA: TGTGCCAGCGGTTACACAGCTCCTGAAAAACTGTTTTTT. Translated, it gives CASGYTAPEKLFF.